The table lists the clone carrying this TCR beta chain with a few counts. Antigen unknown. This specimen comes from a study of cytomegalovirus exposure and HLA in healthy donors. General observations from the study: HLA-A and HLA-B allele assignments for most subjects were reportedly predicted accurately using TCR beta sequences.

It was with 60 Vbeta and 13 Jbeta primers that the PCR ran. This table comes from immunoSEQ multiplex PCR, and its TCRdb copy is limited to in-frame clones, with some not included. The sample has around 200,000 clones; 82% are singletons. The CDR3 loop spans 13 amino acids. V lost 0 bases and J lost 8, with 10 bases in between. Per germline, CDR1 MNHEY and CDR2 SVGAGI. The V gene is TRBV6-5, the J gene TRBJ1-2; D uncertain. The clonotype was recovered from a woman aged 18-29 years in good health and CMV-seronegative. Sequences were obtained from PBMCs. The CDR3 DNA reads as TGTGCCAGCAGTTACTCGCTGGAGGAGGGCTACACCTTC. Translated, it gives CASSYSLEEGYTF.